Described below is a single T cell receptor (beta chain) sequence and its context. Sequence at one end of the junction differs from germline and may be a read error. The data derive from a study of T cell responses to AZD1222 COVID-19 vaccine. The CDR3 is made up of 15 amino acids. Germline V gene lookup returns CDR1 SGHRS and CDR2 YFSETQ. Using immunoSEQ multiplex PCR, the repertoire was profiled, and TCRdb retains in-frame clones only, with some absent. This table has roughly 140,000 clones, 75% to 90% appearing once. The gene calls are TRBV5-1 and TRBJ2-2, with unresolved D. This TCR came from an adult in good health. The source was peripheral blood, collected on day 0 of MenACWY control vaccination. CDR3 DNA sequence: TGCGCCAGCAACTTGAAACTACCGAACACCGGGGAGCTGTTTTTT. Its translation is CASNLKLPNTGELFF.